Included here is one T cell receptor (beta chain) sequence, with context. Its target is unknown. From blood CD8+ and CD4+ T cells, TCR beta sequences were generated. Negative isolation was applied to CD8+ and CD4+ T cells, and FACS enrichment was applied to TEMRA cells. The data originate from a study of CD8 T cells in Susac syndrome. Study observations and caveats: It was acknowledged by the study that relatively few individuals were included in its TCR sequencing and HLA analysis.

Trimming took 11 bases from V and 3 from J, leaving 11 bases between them. CDR1 is MNHNS, CDR2 SASEGT, per germline. The CDR3 runs to 11 residues. RNA was extracted with the RNeasy kit, and a quantity of about 0.45 to 1 ug was reverse transcribed using random hexamers. Amplification of TCR beta CDR3 by immunoSEQ multiplex PCR spanned 54 Vbeta and 13 Jbeta. A single record per CDR3 protein comes from TCRdb applying MiXCR to the immunoSEQ multiplex PCR reads. The data show fewer than 300,000 distinct CDR3 sequences, 70% to 90% seen once. Sequenced input: CD8+ T cells from PBMCs. The TCR sequence derives from a human donor with multiple sclerosis. The chain uses TRBV6-1 and TRBJ2-7; D remains ambiguous. This chain's CDR3 is CAGLADYEQYF. The CDR3 DNA is TGTGCCGGCCTGGCGGACTACGAGCAGTACTTC.